This T cell receptor beta chain comes out of a study of T cell responses to AZD1222 COVID-19 vaccine. Germline CDR1 SNHLY, CDR2 FYNNEI. Trimming removed 2 bases at V and 8 bases at J, with 9 bases between. The CDR3 consists of 12 residues. On this clone itself: What it binds is unknown.

General study results and limits: Mapped onto spike, vaccine-associated CD4 TCRs spanned it and were dominant at 160-218 and 743-854.

TCRdb's table, derived via immunoSEQ multiplex PCR, lists solely in-frame clones and lacks some. The table shows approximately 160,000 clones, with 85% to 95% occurring only once. The sequence came from an adult in good health. V and J are TRBV2 and TRBJ1-2, with D unclear. Sequenced here: peripheral blood, sampled on day 0 of AZD1222 vaccination. The CDR3 DNA sequence: TGTGCCAGCAGTGAAAATGTGGGCGGCTACACCTTC. Protein: CASSENVGGYTF.